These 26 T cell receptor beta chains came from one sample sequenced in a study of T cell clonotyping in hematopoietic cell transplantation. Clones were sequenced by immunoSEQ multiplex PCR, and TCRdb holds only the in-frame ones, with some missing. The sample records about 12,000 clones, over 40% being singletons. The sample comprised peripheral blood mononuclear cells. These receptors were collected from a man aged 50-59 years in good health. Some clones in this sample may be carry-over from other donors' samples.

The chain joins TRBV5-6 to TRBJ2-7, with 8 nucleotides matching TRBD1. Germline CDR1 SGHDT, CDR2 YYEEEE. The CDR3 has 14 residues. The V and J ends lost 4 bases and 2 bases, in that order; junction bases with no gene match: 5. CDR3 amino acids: CASSGDRLPYEQYF. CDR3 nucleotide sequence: TGTGCCAGCAGCGGGGACAGGCTTCCCTACGAGCAGTACTTC. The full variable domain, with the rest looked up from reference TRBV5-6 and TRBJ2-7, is DAGVTQSPTHLIKTRGQQVTLRCSPKSGHDTVSWYQQALGQGPQFIFQYYEEEERQRGNFPDRFSGHQFPNYSSELNVNALLLGDSALYLCASSGDRLPYEQYFGPGTRLTVT.

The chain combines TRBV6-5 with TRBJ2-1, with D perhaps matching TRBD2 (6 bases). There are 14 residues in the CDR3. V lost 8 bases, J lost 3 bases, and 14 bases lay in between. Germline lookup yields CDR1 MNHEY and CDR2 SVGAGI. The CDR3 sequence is CASGRRASYNEQFF. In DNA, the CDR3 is TGTGCCAGCGGGCGGAGGGCGAGCTACAATGAGCAGTTCTTC.

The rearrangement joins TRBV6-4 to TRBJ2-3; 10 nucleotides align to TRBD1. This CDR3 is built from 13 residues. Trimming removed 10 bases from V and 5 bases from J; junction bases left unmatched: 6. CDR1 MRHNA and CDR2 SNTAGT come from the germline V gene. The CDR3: CAIWGQGRDTQYF. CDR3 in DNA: TGTGCCATCTGGGGACAGGGGAGAGATACGCAGTATTTT.

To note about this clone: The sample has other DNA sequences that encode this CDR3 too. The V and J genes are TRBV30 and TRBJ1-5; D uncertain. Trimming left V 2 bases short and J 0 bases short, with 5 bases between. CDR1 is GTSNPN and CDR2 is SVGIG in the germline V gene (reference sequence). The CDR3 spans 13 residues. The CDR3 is CAWSRDSNQPQHF. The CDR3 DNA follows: TGTGCCTGGAGTAGGGATAGCAATCAGCCCCAGCATTTT.

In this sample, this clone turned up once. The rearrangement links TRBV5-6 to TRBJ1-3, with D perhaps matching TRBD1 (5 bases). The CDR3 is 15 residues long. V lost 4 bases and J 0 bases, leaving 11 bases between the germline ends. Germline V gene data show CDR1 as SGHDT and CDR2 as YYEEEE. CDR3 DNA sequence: TGTGCCAGCAGCCCGGGGCCTGACTCTGGAAACACCATATATTTT. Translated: CASSPGPDSGNTIYF.

The CDR3 DNA reads as TGTGCCTGGAGTCATACAGGGGGCGGTTACGAGCAGTACTTC. It is translated as CAWSHTGGGYEQYF. The chain uses TRBV30 and TRBJ2-7, with TRBD1 matching 9 bases. Trimming cost V 2 bases and J 4 bases; bases outside gene matches: 6. The CDR3 extends over 14 amino acids. CDR1 is GTSNPN and CDR2 is SVGIG in the germline V gene (reference sequence).

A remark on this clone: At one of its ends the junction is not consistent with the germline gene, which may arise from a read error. The CDR3 is CASTPKFGGGYEQHF. The CDR3 bases are TGTGCCAGTACTCCCAAATTCGGAGGGGGGTACGAGCAGCACTTC. V and J are TRBV19 and TRBJ2-7; the D gene could be TRBD1 or TRBD2 (6 bases each). CDR1 is LNHDA, CDR2 SQIVND, per germline (reference sequence). The CDR3 length is 15 residues.

The CDR3 nucleotides are TGTGCCAGCAGCGCCGGGACAGGGGGAACCTACGAGCAGTACTTC. This sequence encodes CASSAGTGGTYEQYF. The rearrangement links TRBV2 to TRBJ2-7; TRBD1 agrees at 11 bases. The V and J ends lost 6 bases and 2 bases, in that order; junction bases with no gene match: 6. Per germline, CDR1 SNHLY and CDR2 FYNNEI. The CDR3 is 15 amino acids.

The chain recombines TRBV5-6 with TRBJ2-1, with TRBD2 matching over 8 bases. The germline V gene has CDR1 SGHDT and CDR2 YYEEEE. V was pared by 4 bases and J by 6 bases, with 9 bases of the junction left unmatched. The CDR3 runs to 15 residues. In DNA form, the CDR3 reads TGTGCCAGCAGCCTTGACGGGAGGGCCCTCAATGAGCAGTTCTTC. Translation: CASSLDGRALNEQFF.

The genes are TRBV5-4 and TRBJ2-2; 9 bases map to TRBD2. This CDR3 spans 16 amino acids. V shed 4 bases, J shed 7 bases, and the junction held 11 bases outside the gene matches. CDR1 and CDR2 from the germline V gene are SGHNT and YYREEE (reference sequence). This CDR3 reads CASSPPGVAGDGELFF. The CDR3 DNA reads TGTGCCAGCAGCCCACCCGGGGTAGCGGGAGACGGGGAGCTGTTTTTT.

This CDR3 is CAWSPPWGRGSNQPQHF. CDR3 DNA: TGTGCCTGGAGTCCTCCCTGGGGCAGGGGAAGCAATCAGCCCCAGCATTTT. This chain joins TRBV30 and TRBJ1-5; D may be TRBD1 (6 bases). CDR3 size: 17 residues. V was cut by 2 bases and J by 1 base, with 18 bases left in between. Looked up from germline, CDR1 is GTSNPN and CDR2 is SVGIG (reference sequence).

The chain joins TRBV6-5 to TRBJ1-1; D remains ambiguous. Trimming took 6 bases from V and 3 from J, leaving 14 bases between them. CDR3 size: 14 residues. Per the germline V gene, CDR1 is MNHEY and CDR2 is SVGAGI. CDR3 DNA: TGTGCCAGCAGCCCCTCTGACGGATACACTGAAGCTTTCTTT. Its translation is CASSPSDGYTEAFF.

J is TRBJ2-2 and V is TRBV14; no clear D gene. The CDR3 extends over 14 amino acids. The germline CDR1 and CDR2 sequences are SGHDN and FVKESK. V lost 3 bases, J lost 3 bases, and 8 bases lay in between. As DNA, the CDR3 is TGTGCCAGCAGCCAGCTACCGGACACCGGGGAGCTGTTTTTT. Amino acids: CASSQLPDTGELFF.

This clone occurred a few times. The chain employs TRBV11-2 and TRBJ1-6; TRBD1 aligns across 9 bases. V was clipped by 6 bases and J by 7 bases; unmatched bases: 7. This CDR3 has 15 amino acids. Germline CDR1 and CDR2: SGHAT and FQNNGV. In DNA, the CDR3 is TGTGCCAGCAGGTCCGGGACAGGGCAGAATTCACCCCTCCACTTT. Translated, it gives CASRSGTGQNSPLHF.

CDR3 region: CAWSVGDEQYF. For the CDR3, the DNA is TGTGCCTGGAGTGTTGGGGACGAGCAGTACTTC. This chain links TRBV30 with TRBJ2-7; D is ambiguous. V lost 0 bases, J lost 5 bases, and 5 bases lay in between. This CDR3 is 11 amino acids long. Per the germline V gene, CDR1 is GTSNPN and CDR2 is SVGIG (reference sequence).

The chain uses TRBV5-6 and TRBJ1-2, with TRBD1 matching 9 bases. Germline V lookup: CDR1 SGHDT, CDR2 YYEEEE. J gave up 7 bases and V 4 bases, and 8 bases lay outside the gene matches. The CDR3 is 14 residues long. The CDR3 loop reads CASSRGTGLGGYTF. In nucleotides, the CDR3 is TGTGCCAGCAGCCGCGGGACAGGGTTAGGTGGCTACACCTTC.

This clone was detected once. The CDR3 reads CASARQSGGYTF. The CDR3 nucleotides are TGTGCCTCCGCGAGACAATCTGGTGGCTACACCTTC. This sequence joins TRBV30 and TRBJ1-2; D gene uncertain. Trimming removed 7 bases from V and 7 bases from J, with 16 bases in between. CDR1 is GTSNPN and CDR2 is SVGIG in the germline V gene (reference sequence). The CDR3 sequence is 12 residues long.

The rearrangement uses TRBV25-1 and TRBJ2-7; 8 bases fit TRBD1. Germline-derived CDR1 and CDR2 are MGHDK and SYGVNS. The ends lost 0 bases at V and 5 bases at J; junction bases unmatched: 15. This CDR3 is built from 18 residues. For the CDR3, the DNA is TGTGCCAGCAGTGAATATCGAGAGGACAGGGTTACAGTAAACGAGCAGTACTTC. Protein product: CASSEYREDRVTVNEQYF.

The CDR3 loop reads CASSPQTGGNEQFF. CDR3 coding DNA: TGTGCCAGCAGTCCTCAGACAGGGGGCAATGAGCAGTTCTTC. V is TRBV6-4 and J is TRBJ2-1, with TRBD1 identical over 9 bases. The CDR3 runs 14 residues. The germline V gene encodes CDR1 MRHNA and CDR2 SNTAGT. V gave up 5 bases and J gave up 6 bases; unmatched junction bases: 5.

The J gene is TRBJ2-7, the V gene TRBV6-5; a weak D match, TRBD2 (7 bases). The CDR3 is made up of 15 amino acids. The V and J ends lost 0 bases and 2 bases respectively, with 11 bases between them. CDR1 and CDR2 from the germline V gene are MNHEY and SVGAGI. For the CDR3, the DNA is TGTGCCAGCAGTTACTCCGTAGGGGGGGCCTACGAGCAGTACTTC. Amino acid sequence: CASSYSVGGAYEQYF.

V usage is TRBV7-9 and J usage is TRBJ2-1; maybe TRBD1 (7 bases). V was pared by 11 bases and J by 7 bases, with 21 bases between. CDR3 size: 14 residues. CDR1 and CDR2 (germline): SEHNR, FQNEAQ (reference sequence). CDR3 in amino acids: CAGGLQGGLNEQFF. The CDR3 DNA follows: TGTGCCGGGGGACTTCAGGGGGGATTGAATGAGCAGTTCTTC.

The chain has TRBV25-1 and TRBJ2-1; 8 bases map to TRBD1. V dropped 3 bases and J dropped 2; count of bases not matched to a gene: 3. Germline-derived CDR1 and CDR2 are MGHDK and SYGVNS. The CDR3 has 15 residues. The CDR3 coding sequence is TGTGCCAGCAGTGAGACAGGGGCCCCCTACAATGAGCAGTTCTTC. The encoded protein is CASSETGAPYNEQFF.

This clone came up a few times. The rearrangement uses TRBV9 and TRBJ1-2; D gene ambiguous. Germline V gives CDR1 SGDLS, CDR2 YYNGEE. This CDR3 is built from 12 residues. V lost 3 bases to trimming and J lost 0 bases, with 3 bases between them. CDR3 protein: CASSGANYGYTF. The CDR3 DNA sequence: TGTGCCAGCAGCGGGGCTAACTATGGCTACACCTTC.

The CDR3 bases are TGTGCCAGCAGTTACATAGGGAAGGAGACCCAGTACTTC. Protein product: CASSYIGKETQYF. The genes are TRBV6-5 and TRBJ2-5; D not certain. The germline gives CDR1 MNHEY, CDR2 SVGAGI. Trimming removed 2 bases from V and 5 bases from J, with 9 bases in between. This CDR3 is 13 amino acids long.

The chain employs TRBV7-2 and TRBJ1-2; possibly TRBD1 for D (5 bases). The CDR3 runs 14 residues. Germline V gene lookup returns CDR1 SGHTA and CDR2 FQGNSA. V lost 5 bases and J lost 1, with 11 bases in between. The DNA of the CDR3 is TGTGCCAGCAGCCGAGGAGGGGATAACTATGGCTACACCTTC. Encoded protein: CASSRGGDNYGYTF.

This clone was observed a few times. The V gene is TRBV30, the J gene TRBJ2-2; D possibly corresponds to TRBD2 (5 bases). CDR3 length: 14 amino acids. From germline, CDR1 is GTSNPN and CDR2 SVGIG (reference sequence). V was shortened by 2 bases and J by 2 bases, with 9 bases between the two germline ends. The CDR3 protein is CAWSRSGNTGELFF. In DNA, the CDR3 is TGTGCCTGGAGTCGAAGCGGCAACACCGGGGAGCTGTTTTTT.